The 19 T cell receptor beta chains reported below all come from one sample, sequenced in a study of T cell responses to AZD1222 COVID-19 vaccine. Some clones are missing from TCRdb's copy, which holds only in-frame ones; the method was immunoSEQ multiplex PCR. The repertoire consists of some 130,000 clones, with roughly 90% occurring once and the leading ten covering about 2%. The source material was peripheral blood, sampled on day 0 of AZD1222 vaccination. These receptors were collected from an adult in good health.

The rearrangement uses TRBV6-2 or TRBV6-3 and TRBJ2-7; D not resolved. V shed 4 bases and J shed 1 base, with 11 bases lying between them. Germline V gene lookup returns CDR1 MNHEY and CDR2 SVGEGT. This CDR3 region has 14 residues. CDR3 in amino acids: CASSFSDLSYEQYF. CDR3 DNA: TGTGCCAGCAGTTTTAGTGACCTTTCCTACGAGCAGTACTTC.

This clone turned up a few times. This chain joins TRBV30 and TRBJ2-7; possibly TRBD1 for D (5 bases). CDR1 is GTSNPN, CDR2 SVGIG, per germline (reference sequence). This CDR3 spans 13 amino acids. V was cut by 4 bases and J by 2 bases, with 12 bases left in between. The CDR3 nucleotides read TGTGCCTGGAATCAGGGCGGAACCTACGAGCAGTACTTC. Protein: CAWNQGGTYEQYF.

This clone has only one observation. This sequence joins TRBV2 and TRBJ2-1; 11 bases line up with TRBD2. CDR3 length: 15 amino acids. The V gene's germline CDR1 is SNHLY and CDR2 FYNNEI. The V segment lost 3 bases and the J segment 9 bases; nucleotides outside the gene matches: 7. CDR3 DNA: TGTGCCAGCAGTGATTCAACTAGCGGGAGCCGTGAGCAGTTCTTC. Translated: CASSDSTSGSREQFF.

V and J are TRBV3-1 (or the pseudogene TRBV3-2) and TRBJ2-5; tentative D call: TRBD2 (5 bases). Germline assignment: CDR1 LGHDT and CDR2 YNNKEL (reference sequence). The CDR3 length is 17 residues. V lost 1 base and J 0 bases, leaving 15 bases between the germline ends. As DNA, the CDR3 is TGTGCCAGCAGCCAAGCTATCGGCGGGCCGTACCAAGAGACCCAGTACTTC. It is translated as CASSQAIGGPYQETQYF.

This chain connects TRBV6-5 to TRBJ1-6; 8 bases match TRBD1. The germline V gene has CDR1 MNHEY and CDR2 SVGAGI. CDR3 length: 16 residues. V was pared by 2 bases and J by 7 bases, with 7 bases of the junction left unmatched. The CDR3, as DNA: TGTGCCAGCAGTTACGTTCCGAGACAGGGGAATTCACCCCTCCACTTT. Amino acid sequence: CASSYVPRQGNSPLHF.

The rearrangement joins TRBV29-1 to TRBJ1-2, with TRBD1 matching 8 bases. Germline CDR1 is SQVTM and CDR2 is ANQGSEA. The length of the CDR3 is 11 residues. V was pared by 6 bases and J by 8 bases, with 5 bases of the junction left unmatched. CDR3 amino acids: CSVADRGGYTF. CDR3 in DNA: TGCAGCGTCGCAGACAGGGGCGGCTACACCTTC.

The V call is TRBV30, the J call TRBJ2-7; D gene uncertain. Trimming cost V 0 bases and J 0 bases, with 12 bases left between them. The CDR3 is 15 residues long. In germline, CDR1 is GTSNPN, CDR2 SVGIG (reference sequence). Here the CDR3 reads CAWSVGLLSSYEQYF. The CDR3 DNA sequence: TGTGCCTGGAGTGTCGGGCTGCTCAGCTCCTACGAGCAGTACTTC.

The V call is TRBV29-1, the J call TRBJ1-4; D is uncertain. The CDR3 has 13 amino acids. The V gene lost 2 bases and the J gene lost 7 bases, with 11 bases spanning the gap. Germline loops: CDR1 SQVTM, CDR2 ANQGSEA. The CDR3 loop reads CSVEPGLGEKLFF. CDR3 bases: TGCAGCGTTGAACCTGGGCTGGGTGAAAAACTGTTTTTT.

This clone was picked up one time. The chain links TRBV5-1 to TRBJ1-4; no clear D. The V gene lost 4 bases and the J gene lost 7 bases, with 14 bases spanning the gap. The CDR3 has 14 residues. Germline V CDR1 and CDR2: SGHRS, YFSETQ. CDR3 bases: TGCGCCAGCAGCGCAAGCAATTCCGGTGAAAAACTGTTTTTT. This encodes CASSASNSGEKLFF.

The chain employs TRBV2 and TRBJ2-7; D is ambiguous. Trimming left V 4 bases short and J 3 bases short, with 7 bases between. The CDR3 is 12 residues long. Per the germline V gene, CDR1 is SNHLY and CDR2 is FYNNEI. The CDR3 bases are TGTGCCAGCAGTGTTAACGGCTACGAGCAGTACTTC. Its protein product is CASSVNGYEQYF.

The V gene is TRBV27, the J gene TRBJ1-5; D gene unclear. V lost 3 bases and J lost 6, with 12 bases in between. Germline V CDR1 and CDR2: MNHEY, SMNVEV (reference sequence). The CDR3 extends over 14 amino acids. CDR3 loop: CASSFIAEGQPQHF. The CDR3 bases are TGTGCCAGCAGTTTCATCGCAGAGGGTCAGCCCCAGCATTTT.

The chain is built from TRBV29-1 and TRBJ2-5, with 7 bases aligning to TRBD2. V shed 0 bases, J shed 5 bases, and the junction held 15 bases outside the gene matches. CDR3 length equals 17 residues. Looked up from germline, CDR1 is SQVTM and CDR2 is ANQGSEA. The CDR3 here is CSVEDPHRQAGRETQYF. The CDR3 DNA reads TGCAGCGTTGAAGATCCCCATCGTCAAGCGGGACGCGAGACCCAGTACTTC.

The rearrangement uses TRBV29-1 and TRBJ1-2; TRBD1 is a possible D gene (6 bases). Trimming took off 0 bases at V and 2 bases at J, with 13 bases between the two ends. Per germline, CDR1 SQVTM and CDR2 ANQGSEA. This CDR3 is 15 amino acids long. CDR3 nucleotides: TGCAGCGTTGAAGACCGCGAACAGGGAAACTATGGCTACACCTTC. This gives the protein CSVEDREQGNYGYTF.

The chain has TRBV6-5 and TRBJ1-1, with D uncertain. The CDR3 runs 14 residues. Trimming pared 6 bases from V and 0 bases from J, leaving 11 bases between. The germline V gene encodes CDR1 MNHEY and CDR2 SVGAGI. The CDR3 loop is CASSPPEMNTEAFF. DNA of the CDR3: TGTGCCAGCAGCCCGCCAGAGATGAACACTGAAGCTTTCTTT.

The CDR3 nucleotides are TGTGCCAGCTCACCACGATCCGGGGAGCTGTTTTTT. Its protein product is CASSPRSGELFF. The chain recombines TRBV18 with TRBJ2-2; D not certain. The germline V gene has CDR1 KGHSH and CDR2 LQKENI. The germline V and J ends were trimmed by 1 base and 6 bases, with 3 bases remaining between them. The CDR3 contains 12 residues.

The rearrangement links TRBV6-5 to TRBJ1-2, with TRBD1 as a possible D gene (6 bases). The CDR3 is made up of 15 amino acids. V shed 8 bases and J shed 4 bases, with 20 bases lying between them. CDR1 and CDR2 from the germline V gene are MNHEY and SVGAGI. CDR3 in DNA: TGTGCCAGCGGTATCCCGCGGGGGGCGGGCTATGGCTACACCTTC. Amino acids: CASGIPRGAGYGYTF.

J is TRBJ1-5 and V is TRBV5-5; D is unclear. The CDR3 has 18 residues. V was shortened by 0 bases and J by 0 bases, with 16 bases between the two germline ends. Germline V CDR1 and CDR2: SGHKS, YYEKEE (reference sequence). The CDR3 bases are TGTGCCAGCAGCTTGGTGGTCTGGACGGGGAATAGCAATCAGCCCCAGCATTTT. This translates into CASSLVVWTGNSNQPQHF.

This chain links TRBV28 with TRBJ2-7; 8 bases map to TRBD1. Germline loops: CDR1 MDHEN, CDR2 SYDVKM. The J segment lost 0 bases and the V segment lost 5 bases, leaving 9 bases of the junction unmatched. The CDR3 covers 16 residues. The CDR3 is CASSQTGTGRSYEQYF. The CDR3 DNA reads TGTGCCAGCAGTCAGACCGGGACAGGACGCTCCTACGAGCAGTACTTC.

This clone was detected only a few times. This chain connects TRBV13 to TRBJ1-1; no definite D call. The CDR3 is made up of 13 amino acids. CDR1 is PRHDT, CDR2 FYEKMQ, per germline (reference sequence). CDR3 residues: CATRRSLETEAFF. The CDR3 nucleotides are TGTGCTACCCGCCGTAGCCTCGAAACTGAAGCTTTCTTT.